This TCR beta chain was profiled in a study of metastatic and nonmetastatic thyroid tumors. Study as a whole: Repertoire comparison spanned blood and tumor or nodule tissue of malignant and benign thyroid patients.

Treatment of any kind had been given to no patient before thyroid surgery. With MiXCR, TCRdb called clones anew from the PCR reads. The sample has about 15,000 clones, 34% seen once. Germline CDR1 SQVTM, CDR2 ANQGSEA. There are 14 residues in the CDR3. Trimming removed 4 bases from V and 1 base from J; junction bases left unmatched: 5. This clone was counted many times. V usage is TRBV29-1 and J usage is TRBJ2-7; 9 bases agree with TRBD1. The TCR sequence derives from a male donor with papillary thyroid cancer or a benign thyroid nodule (not recorded which). Some clones in this sample may be carry-over from other donors' samples. Sample: tumor tissue. The CDR3 sequence is CSVGRDRASYEQYF. CDR3 DNA: TGCAGCGTTGGCCGGGACAGGGCGTCCTACGAGCAGTACTTC.